This entry lists 17 T cell receptor beta chains sequenced from one sample in a study of shared clonotypes between healthy human individuals. Some clones are missing from TCRdb's copy, which holds only in-frame ones; the method was immunoSEQ multiplex PCR. Of about 510,000 clones listed, about 75% are singletons. The material sequenced was PBMCs. Receptors were obtained from a woman aged 40 to 49 in good health. Some clones in this sample may be carry-over from other donors' samples.

The rearrangement uses TRBV28 and TRBJ2-7; 9 nucleotides match TRBD2. Germline trimming cut 3 bases from V and 0 bases from J; bases unmatched to any gene: 3. Germline V gene sequence: CDR1 MDHEN, CDR2 SYDVKM. The CDR3 sequence is 15 residues long. The CDR3 loop reads CASSFHSGSSYEQYF. CDR3 coding DNA: TGTGCCAGCAGTTTCCATAGCGGGAGCTCCTACGAGCAGTACTTC.

The chain recombines TRBV7-3 with TRBJ2-1, with 13 bases that match TRBD2. The trim removed 0 bases at V and 9 bases at J, leaving 2 bases unmatched. CDR1 and CDR2 from the germline V gene are SGHTA and FQGTGA. The CDR3 has 15 amino acids. This chain's CDR3 is CASSLTRTSGSEQFF. CDR3 sequence (DNA): TGTGCCAGCAGCTTAACCCGGACTAGCGGGAGTGAGCAGTTCTTC.

The J gene is TRBJ1-1, the V gene TRBV7-9, with a possible D match to TRBD1 (6 bases). Germline values: CDR1 SEHNR, CDR2 FQNEAQ (reference sequence). CDR3 length: 13 amino acids. The V end was cut by 5 bases, the J end by 1 base, with 8 bases between. The CDR3 region has the DNA TGTGCCAGCAGCCCGACAGGGAACACTGAAGCTTTCTTT. It specifies CASSPTGNTEAFF.

This chain joins TRBV19 and TRBJ1-5; D gene unclear. CDR1 and CDR2 from the germline V gene are LNHDA and SQIVND (reference sequence). Between the trimmed V and J ends, which lost 6 bases and 3 bases, there was a span of 6 bases. The CDR3 is 12 residues long. The CDR3 DNA follows: TGTGCCAGTAGCGATGTCAATCAGCCCCAGCATTTT. Its translation: CASSDVNQPQHF.

This rearrangement joins TRBV5-1 to TRBJ2-2; D uncertain. CDR3 length: 14 amino acids. The V end lost 0 bases, the J end lost 0 bases, and 3 bases lay between the germline ends. CDR1 and CDR2 (germline): SGHRS, YFSETQ. The CDR3 DNA is TGCGCCAGCAGCTTGGACACGAACACCGGGGAGCTGTTTTTT. This sequence encodes CASSLDTNTGELFF.

The V call is TRBV2, the J call TRBJ2-5; D not certain. With the DNA end fitting TRBJ2-7 better, the J assignment may be wrong. This CDR3 contains 14 residues. Germline CDR1 SNHLY, CDR2 FYNNEI. The CDR3 DNA reads as TGTGCCAGCTCCTCCGGGTCTAGCTCCTACGAGCAGTACTTC. Its protein is CASSSGSSSYEQYF.

This CDR3 reads CASSFGLRGNQPQHF. The DNA for the CDR3 is TGTGCCAGCAGTTTCGGGCTAAGGGGCAATCAGCCCCAGCATTTT. This sequence joins TRBV28 and TRBJ1-5; no clear D gene. Germline V gives CDR1 MDHEN, CDR2 SYDVKM. The CDR3 extends over 15 amino acids. The V end lost 3 bases, the J end lost 2 bases, and 11 bases lay between the germline ends.

This sequence joins TRBV10-1 and TRBJ2-1; D not resolved. Germline CDR1 is WNHNN and CDR2 is SYGVQD (reference sequence). V shed 2 bases and J shed 2 bases, with 7 bases lying between them. The CDR3 contains 14 residues. The CDR3 is CASSEVGTYNEQFF. CDR3 DNA: TGCGCCAGCAGTGAGGTGGGGACCTACAATGAGCAGTTCTTC.

There are many counts of this clone. The rearrangement links TRBV2 to TRBJ1-2, with D perhaps matching TRBD1 (5 bases). This CDR3 has 13 amino acids. V gave up 10 bases and J gave up 3 bases, with 15 bases separating them. The germline V gene has CDR1 SNHLY and CDR2 FYNNEI. The CDR3 sequence is CATRDGWDYGYTF. As DNA, the CDR3 is TGTGCCACCAGGGACGGGTGGGACTATGGCTACACCTTC. The variable domain in full, with the rest retrieved from reference TRBV2 and TRBJ1-2, is EPEVTQTPSHQVTQMGQEVILRCVPISNHLYFYWYRQILGQKVEFLVSFYNNEISEKSEIFDDQFSVERPDGSNFTLKIRSTKLEDSAMYFCATRDGWDYGYTFGSGTRLTVV.

The chain combines TRBV7-3 with TRBJ2-1, with TRBD2 identical over 8 bases. The V segment lost 5 bases and the J segment 7 bases; nucleotides outside the gene matches: 13. Looked up from germline, CDR1 is SGHTA and CDR2 is FQGTGA. The CDR3 loop spans 16 amino acids. The DNA of the CDR3 is TGTGCCAGCAGCCCCCTCCGGACTAGCTACAAGAATGAGCAGTTCTTC. It is translated as CASSPLRTSYKNEQFF.

The chain uses TRBV27 and TRBJ2-1; 7 bases fit TRBD2. The J segment lost 4 bases and the V segment lost 2 bases, leaving 5 bases of the junction unmatched. CDR1 MNHEY and CDR2 SMNVEV come from the germline V gene (reference sequence). This CDR3 is 15 amino acids long. This CDR3 reads CASSLQGGFYNEQFF. CDR3 coding DNA: TGTGCCAGCAGTTTACAGGGAGGGTTTTACAATGAGCAGTTCTTC.

The CDR3 loop reads CASAAGAAGANVLTF. In DNA form, the CDR3 reads TGTGCCAGCGCAGCGGGAGCTGCTGGGGCCAACGTCCTGACTTTC. The rearrangement joins TRBV6-6 to TRBJ2-6, with 8 bases that match TRBD2. CDR1 is MNHNY, CDR2 SVGAGI, per germline (reference sequence). This CDR3 contains 15 residues. Losses at the gene ends were 8 bases for V and 2 bases for J; bases not matched to a gene: 5.

Only a few counts were recorded for this clone. The chain employs TRBV7-6 and TRBJ2-1, with 9 bases aligning to TRBD2. The CDR3 is 18 residues long. Germline assignment: CDR1 SGHVS and CDR2 FNYEAQ. V was clipped by 4 bases and J by 5 bases; unmatched bases: 15. CDR3: CASSYRFSGSTADNEQFF. The CDR3 nucleotides read TGTGCCAGCAGCTACCGCTTTAGCGGGAGCACTGCGGACAATGAGCAGTTCTTC.

CDR3 in DNA: TGTGCCAGCAGTGACTCCCCTAGGAATGAGCAGTTCTTC. This translates into CASSDSPRNEQFF. The chain carries TRBV6-4 and TRBJ2-1; D gene unclear. The V gene lost 0 bases and the J gene lost 7 bases, with 7 bases spanning the gap. In germline, CDR1 is MRHNA, CDR2 SNTAGT. This CDR3 spans 13 amino acids.

The genes are TRBV2 and TRBJ2-2, with 10 bases matching TRBD1. After removal of 6 bases from V and 4 bases from J, the junction contained 8 bases not matched to a gene. The germline CDR1 and CDR2 sequences are SNHLY and FYNNEI. CDR3 length: 16 residues. The CDR3 region has the DNA TGTGCCAGCAGGGACGGGACAGGGGATATCACCGGGGAGCTGTTTTTT. Translated: CASRDGTGDITGELFF.

This chain joins TRBV7-9 and TRBJ2-1; the D gene is possibly TRBD2 (5 bases). Between the trimmed V and J ends, which lost 4 bases and 2 bases, there was a span of 15 bases. Per the germline V gene, CDR1 is SEHNR and CDR2 is FQNEAQ (reference sequence). The CDR3 spans 16 residues. CDR3 residues: CASSSFPSGAYNEQFF. The CDR3 coding sequence is TGTGCCAGCAGCTCCTTCCCCAGCGGTGCCTACAATGAGCAGTTCTTC.

About this clone itself: Other nucleotide sequences in the sample specify the same CDR3. This chain joins TRBV7-3 and TRBJ2-5; 10 bases are shared with TRBD1. The CDR3 has 13 amino acids. Trimming removed 4 bases from V and 5 bases from J; junction bases left unmatched: 1. The V gene's germline CDR1 is SGHTA and CDR2 FQGTGA. The CDR3 reads CASSSGQGETQYF. The CDR3 DNA reads as TGTGCCAGCAGCTCGGGACAGGGGGAGACCCAGTACTTC.